Following are 3 T cell receptor beta chains from one sample sequenced in a study of Tregs in tolerant kidney transplant recipients. Produced via immunoSEQ multiplex PCR; TCRdb's table is partial and in-frame only. The repertoire holds about 21,000 clones, around three fifths seen once, with around 3.5% in the top ten. Antigens for these TCRs are unknown. The source material was Tregs from blood cultured with allogeneic cells. The receptor source for this set is a human donor in good health.

The J gene is TRBJ2-6, the V gene TRBV5-1; tentatively, D is TRBD1 (5 bases). This CDR3 comprises 15 residues. Deletions cut 1 base from V and 0 bases from J, with 5 bases between. Per germline, CDR1 SGHRS and CDR2 YFSETQ. CDR3 coding DNA: TGCGCCAGCAGCTTGACAGGCTCTGGGGCCAACGTCCTGACTTTC. Amino acids: CASSLTGSGANVLTF.

The chain carries TRBV5-4 and TRBJ2-5, with D possibly being TRBD1 (6 bases). Per the germline V gene, CDR1 is SGHNT and CDR2 is YYREEE (reference sequence). The CDR3 runs to 14 residues. Between the trimmed V and J ends, which lost 1 base and 1 base, there was a span of 8 bases. The CDR3 region has the DNA TGTGCCAGCAGCTTGTCAGGGGCCCAAGAGACCCAGTACTTC. This sequence encodes CASSLSGAQETQYF.

The chain recombines TRBV7-9 with TRBJ1-2; D is possibly TRBD1 (5 bases). The CDR3 has 14 residues. Germline lookup yields CDR1 SEHNR and CDR2 FQNEAQ (reference sequence). V was cut by 3 bases and J by 14 bases, with 22 bases left in between. CDR3 residues: CASSLGGAYGPETF. The CDR3 coding sequence is TGTGCCAGCAGCTTGGGAGGGGCGTACGGGCCTGAGACCTTC.